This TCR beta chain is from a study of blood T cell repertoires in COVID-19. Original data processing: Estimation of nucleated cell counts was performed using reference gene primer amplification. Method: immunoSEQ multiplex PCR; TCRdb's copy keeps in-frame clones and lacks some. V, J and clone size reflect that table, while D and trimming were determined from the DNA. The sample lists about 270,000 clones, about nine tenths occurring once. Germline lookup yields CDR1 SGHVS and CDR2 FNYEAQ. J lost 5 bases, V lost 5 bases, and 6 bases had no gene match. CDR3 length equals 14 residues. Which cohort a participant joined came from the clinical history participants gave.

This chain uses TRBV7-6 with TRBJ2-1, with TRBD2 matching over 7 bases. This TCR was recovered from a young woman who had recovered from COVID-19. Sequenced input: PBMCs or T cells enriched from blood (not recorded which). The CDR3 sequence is CASSLSGTNNEQFF. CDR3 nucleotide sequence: TGTGCCAGCAGCCTCTCAGGGACTAACAATGAGCAGTTCTTC.